The clone carrying this T cell receptor (beta chain) was picked up a small number of times. No antigen is known for it. This CDR3 has 13 residues. The V gene's germline CDR1 is MNHNY and CDR2 SVGAGI (reference sequence). V was clipped by 6 bases and J by 1 base, with 10 bases between them. The data were taken from a study of T cells after yellow fever vaccination. General study findings and limits: Once the booster was given, most primary-vaccination clones reappeared, at 95% to 97% for CD4 and roughly 91% for CD8. Any FACS-sorted repertoire could hold abundant clonotypes that contaminate it from the bulk population.

They built TCR cDNA with 5'RACE template switching, a step that put in a universal primer site and UMIs. Each CDR3 protein gets one entry after TCRdb re-called the 5' RACE reads with MiXCR. The sample contains some 350,000 distinct CDR3 sequences, approximately 10% of which appear only once. Here the sequenced sample was PBMCs, taken on the day of the first yellow fever vaccination. The TCR originated in a man aged 18 to 29 who received the YFV17D yellow fever vaccine. V is TRBV6-6 and J is TRBJ2-7; a possible D gene is TRBD2 (5 bases). Written as DNA, the CDR3 is TGTGCCAGCAGGTTAGAGGGATCCTACGAGCAGTACTTC. Its protein is CASRLEGSYEQYF.